Shown below are 5 T cell receptor beta chains from a single sample sequenced in a study of blood T cell repertoires in COVID-19. The protocol was immunoSEQ multiplex PCR, while the TCRdb copy is restricted to in-frame clones and leaves out a portion. Found here are 130,000 or so clones, approximately 90% of them singletons; the top ten hold approximately 2.3%. The sequencing sample was made of peripheral blood. The receptors were sampled from a woman between 50 and 59 years old with acute or convalescent COVID-19.

This clone has only a few counts. This rearrangement joins TRBV7-9 to TRBJ1-1; D is possibly TRBD1 (6 bases). Deletions cut 5 bases from V and 10 bases from J, with 20 bases between. Germline CDR1 reads SEHNR; CDR2 reads FQNEAQ (reference sequence). This CDR3 is built from 14 residues. CDR3 residues: CASSPKQGRRGAFF. The CDR3 region has the DNA TGTGCCAGCAGCCCAAAGCAGGGGAGACGAGGAGCTTTCTTT. The whole variable domain, filled in from reference TRBV7-9 and TRBJ1-1, reads DTGVSQNPRHKITKRGQNVTFRCDPISEHNRLYWYRQTLGQGPEFLTYFQNEAQLEKSRLLSDRFSAERPKGSFSTLEIQRTEQGDSAMYLCASSPKQGRRGAFFGQGTRLTVV.

This chain joins TRBV18 and TRBJ2-2; D possibly corresponds to TRBD1 (6 bases). Germline V gene lookup returns CDR1 KGHSH and CDR2 LQKENI. The CDR3 totals 14 residues. Deletions cut 3 bases from V and 4 bases from J, with 9 bases between. The CDR3 DNA sequence: TGTGCCAGCTCACCCATCAGGGGCACCGGGGAGCTGTTTTTT. The encoded protein is CASSPIRGTGELFF.

J is TRBJ2-2 and V is TRBV5-6, with D tentatively TRBD1 (6 bases). This CDR3 is built from 16 residues. Trimming pared 0 bases from V and 7 bases from J, leaving 16 bases between. Germline V gives CDR1 SGHDT, CDR2 YYEEEE. For the CDR3, the DNA is TGTGCCAGCAGCTTGGGACCCGCAGGGGTTAGCGGGGAGCTGTTTTTT. Translated, it gives CASSLGPAGVSGELFF. The whole variable domain, remainder taken from reference TRBV5-6 and TRBJ2-2, is DAGVTQSPTHLIKTRGQQVTLRCSPKSGHDTVSWYQQALGQGPQFIFQYYEEEERQRGNFPDRFSGHQFPNYSSELNVNALLLGDSALYLCASSLGPAGVSGELFFGEGSRLTVL.

The J gene is TRBJ1-4, the V gene TRBV25-1, with D unclear. The ends were cut back, 4 bases at V and 6 bases at J, with 9 bases in the middle. The CDR3 consists of 13 residues. Germline CDR1 and CDR2: MGHDK and SYGVNS. CDR3 coding DNA: TGTGCCAGCAGTGCCTGGGGAGATGAAAAACTGTTTTTT. Translation: CASSAWGDEKLFF.

With regard to this clone: In the same sample, other DNA sequences code for this CDR3. The genes are TRBV7-3 and TRBJ1-1; D is perhaps TRBD1 (5 bases). Germline values: CDR1 SGHTA, CDR2 FQGTGA. This CDR3 comprises 13 residues. V lost 4 bases and J 0 bases, leaving 6 bases between the germline ends. The CDR3 DNA is TGTGCCAGCAGCTCGACAGTGAACACTGAAGCTTTCTTT. As protein: CASSSTVNTEAFF. The full variable domain, with the rest looked up from reference TRBV7-3 and TRBJ1-1, is GAGVSQTPSNKVTEKGKYVELRCDPISGHTALYWYRQSLGQGPEFLIYFQGTGAADDSGLPNDRFFAVRPEGSVSTLKIQRTERGDSAVYLCASSSTVNTEAFFGQGTRLTVV.